This T cell receptor beta chain was obtained from a study of OX40 agonist ivuxolimab in advanced cancers. Overall study: Patients took ivuxolimab, an agonistic anti-OX40 (CD134) antibody. Study-level points and caveats: Individuals who were partial responders at 0.1-3.0 mg/kg had clonal expansion that ranked among the lowest. Some nonresponders likewise displayed low normalized T-cell clonal expansion.

Sequencing used immunoSEQ multiplex PCR; TCRdb keeps in-frame clones, though not all of them. The data contain about 25,000 clones, approximately 91% of them singletons. For this clone: The antigen is undetermined.

The trim removed 4 bases at V and 9 bases at J, leaving 12 bases unmatched. Germline CDR1 SGHTA, CDR2 FQGNSA. CDR3 length equals 16 residues. Sequencing was performed on CD4+ or CD8+ T cells sorted from blood, taken in a trial of the OX40 agonist ivuxolimab. The rearrangement links TRBV7-2 to TRBJ1-6; TRBD1 matches 7 bases. This receptor was taken from an adult with an advanced solid tumor such as melanoma, head and neck, liver or kidney cancer. The chain's CDR3 is CASSSEGARLGSPLHF. As DNA, the CDR3 is TGTGCCAGCAGCTCTGAGGGGGCAAGGCTAGGTTCACCCCTCCACTTT.